This is a list of T cell receptor beta chains from one sample in a study of shared T cell receptors in the human thymus. Libraries were prepared by immunoSEQ multiplex PCR; TCRdb keeps only in-frame clonotypes and omits some of them. The sample comprises more than 550,000 clones, approximately 85% of which are singletons, and approximately 0.01% rests with the top ten. These data were also filed under a second study, of human thymus T cells.

Sequenced sample: thymocytes. Every receptor here comes from a girl under three years old with a congenital heart defect. CDR3s include the opening cysteine and the closing phenylalanine or tryptophan. Fields, in order: CDR3 DNA, CDR3 protein, V gene, D gene, clone size, J gene. A D gene is named only where the DNA matches it firmly. Clone size is given for some rows only: seen once, a few or many times, or a class if the clone is expanded.

DNA: TGTGCCAGCAGCTCGTTCAGGGGGTGGGAATCCTACGAGCAGTACTTC; CDR3: CASSSFRGWESYEQYF; V: TRBV5-5; D: TRBD1; size: few; J: TRBJ2-7
DNA: TGTGCCAGCAGCTTAAGAGACAGAACCAACTATGGCTACACCTTC; CDR3: CASSLRDRTNYGYTF; V: TRBV7-8; D: -; size: -; J: TRBJ1-2
DNA: TGTGCCAGCAGCTTGGGGGGCTCCGACAGGGGGGGAGACTATGGCTACACCTTC; CDR3: CASSLGGSDRGGDYGYTF; V: TRBV5-4; D: TRBD1; size: -; J: TRBJ1-2
DNA: TGTGCCACCAGCAGAGGACTAGCGCCAAATGAGCAGTTCTTC; CDR3: CATSRGLAPNEQFF; V: TRBV15; D: TRBD2; size: -; J: TRBJ2-1
DNA: TGTGCCAGCAGCCAGCTGGACAGGTCAAATGAAAAACTGTTTTTT; CDR3: CASSQLDRSNEKLFF; V: TRBV14; D: TRBD1; size: few; J: TRBJ1-4
DNA: TGTGCCAGCAGCCACCAGGGGGCGAACACTGAAGCTTTCTTT; CDR3: CASSHQGANTEAFF; V: TRBV7-2; D: TRBD1; size: -; J: TRBJ1-1
DNA: TGCGCCAGCAGCACCCGACAGGGGGGAGTGTTAGGAGCTTTCTTT; CDR3: CASSTRQGGVLGAFF; V: TRBV4-1; D: TRBD1; size: -; J: TRBJ1-1
DNA: TGTGCCAGCAGTTTATGCAAAGGGGGACAGCAAATCTACGAGCAGTACTTC; CDR3: CASSLCKGGQQIYEQYF; V: TRBV28; D: TRBD1; size: -; J: TRBJ2-7
DNA: TGTGCCAGCAGTCTCCGGAGATACACTGAAGCTTTCTTT; CDR3: CASSLRRYTEAFF; V: TRBV28; D: -; size: -; J: TRBJ1-1
DNA: TGTGCCAGCCGCCGGGCAGGGGTGAACACTGAAGCTTTCTTT; CDR3: CASRRAGVNTEAFF; V: TRBV6-1; D: -; size: -; J: TRBJ1-1
DNA: TGTGCCAGCAGTTTCCCAATCCACAATGAGCAGTTCTTC; CDR3: CASSFPIHNEQFF; V: TRBV28; D: -; size: -; J: TRBJ2-1
DNA: TGTGCCACCAGCAGAGATCGGTGGGATACGCAGTATTTT; CDR3: CATSRDRWDTQYF; V: TRBV15; D: -; size: -; J: TRBJ2-3
DNA: TGTGCCAGCAGTCGAGGAAGGGAGGATCAGCCCCAGCATTTT; CDR3: CASSRGREDQPQHF; V: TRBV2; D: -; size: -; J: TRBJ1-5
DNA: TGTGCCAGTACTTCTCAGGGTAATCAGCCCCAGCATTTT; CDR3: CASTSQGNQPQHF; V: TRBV19; D: -; size: once; J: TRBJ1-5
DNA: TGTGCCAGCAGTTCTAACAGGGGGCCCTCCTATAATTCACCCCTCCACTTT; CDR3: CASSSNRGPSYNSPLHF; V: TRBV27; D: TRBD1; size: -; J: TRBJ1-6
DNA: TGCGCCAGCAGCCAAGATTCGTATTCTATCAGGGGGACTCACGGGACATCCTATGGCTACACCTTC; CDR3: CASSQDSYSIRGTHGTSYGYTF; V: TRBV4-3; D: TRBD1; size: -; J: TRBJ1-2
DNA: TGTGCCAGCAGTACTGACAGTAGTCAGCCCCAGCATTTT; CDR3: CASSTDSSQPQHF; V: TRBV28; D: -; size: -; J: TRBJ1-5